The 25 T cell receptor beta chains below all came from one sample that was sequenced in a study of CD8+CD57+ T cells in acquired aplastic anemia. Genomic DNA, serving as template, underwent TCR beta VDJ and CDR3 profiling. TCRdb independently ran MiXCR on the reads; one entry per CDR3 protein. This sample has 120,000 or so distinct CDR3 sequences, with about 43% found just once. All sequencing subjects had displayed CD8+CD57+ cell expansion on flow cytometry. The sequencing sample was made of sorted CD4+, CD8+, or CD8+CD57+ T cells (not recorded which) from PBMCs. Source of these receptors: a human donor with aplastic anemia.

This clonotype came up many times. The chain has TRBV7-2 and TRBJ2-7; D possibly corresponds to TRBD1 (5 bases). Germline V CDR1 and CDR2: SGHTA, FQGNSA. The CDR3 is 15 residues long. Trimming removed 2 bases at V and 1 base at J, with 12 bases between. The CDR3 DNA follows: TGTGCCAGCAGCTTATCCGGACATTCTTCCTACGAGCAGTACTTC. Protein: CASSLSGHSSYEQYF.

This chain joins TRBV10-3 and TRBJ2-5, with a possible D match to TRBD1 (7 bases). This CDR3 has 17 amino acids. V lost 0 bases and J 5 bases, leaving 19 bases between the germline ends. Germline CDR1 reads ENHRY; CDR2 reads SYGVKD. CDR3 DNA sequence: TGTGCCATCAGTGAGTCGAGGAGGGGACAGAGTTTGGAGACCCAGTACTTC. As protein: CAISESRRGQSLETQYF.

This chain joins TRBV18 and TRBJ1-1; TRBD1 might be the D (6 bases). Germline V gene sequence: CDR1 KGHSH, CDR2 LQKENI. The V end was cut by 5 bases, the J end by 4 bases, with 11 bases between. The CDR3 spans 13 residues. CDR3 DNA: TGTGCCAGCTCAACTGACAGGACCACTGAAGCTTTCTTT. Translated: CASSTDRTTEAFF.

The rearrangement joins TRBV29-1 to TRBJ1-1; D ambiguous. Trimming took off 7 bases at V and 1 base at J, with 13 bases between the two ends. CDR1 SQVTM and CDR2 ANQGSEA come from the germline V gene. This CDR3 spans 13 amino acids. The CDR3 reads CSGGRLANTEAFF. CDR3 bases: TGCAGCGGTGGAAGGCTGGCGAACACTGAAGCTTTCTTT. Filled out from reference TRBV29-1 and TRBJ1-1, the complete variable domain reads SAVISQKPSRDICQRGTSLTIQCQVDSQVTMMFWYRQQPGQSLTLIATANQGSEATYESGFVIDKFPISRPNLTFSTLTVSNMSPEDSSIYLCSGGRLANTEAFFGQGTRLTVV.

This clonotype was seen ten or more times. The chain couples TRBV6-1 to TRBJ1-1; D is unclear. Germline V lookup: CDR1 MNHNS, CDR2 SASEGT. V gave up 5 bases and J gave up 0 bases, with 7 bases separating them. This CDR3 comprises 13 residues. CDR3: CASSTTLNTEAFF. The DNA for the CDR3 is TGTGCCAGCAGTACGACACTGAACACTGAAGCTTTCTTT.

Many counts were recorded for this clonotype. The CDR3 coding sequence is TGCGCCAGCAGCTTAAGAAATCGGAACACCGGGGAGCTGTTTTTT. Protein: CASSLRNRNTGELFF. The chain recombines TRBV5-1 with TRBJ2-2; D is unresolved. With 2 bases removed from V and 1 base from J, the gap between germline ends came to 9 bases. Germline CDR1 and CDR2: SGHRS and YFSETQ. This CDR3 is built from 15 residues.

This clonotype was counted at least ten times. The chain combines TRBV11-2 with TRBJ2-1; 9 bases are shared with TRBD1. The CDR3 sequence is 15 residues long. The germline gives CDR1 SGHAT, CDR2 FQNNGV. Trimming cost V 5 bases and J 3 bases; bases outside gene matches: 5. As DNA, the CDR3 is TGTGCCAGCAGCCCGGGACAGGGTATCTACAATGAGCAGTTCTTC. Encoded protein: CASSPGQGIYNEQFF.

The chain links TRBV12-3 or TRBV12-4 to TRBJ1-4; 11 nucleotides align to TRBD1. CDR3 size: 17 residues. V was clipped by 7 bases and J by 3 bases; unmatched bases: 10. The CDR3 DNA reads as TGTGCCAGCACCAATCTGGACAGGGGGCCCTCTAATGAAAAACTGTTTTTT. Its translation is CASTNLDRGPSNEKLFF.

The rearrangement links TRBV15 to TRBJ2-3; D perhaps matches TRBD1 (6 bases). CDR3 length equals 12 residues. The germline CDR1 and CDR2 sequences are LNHNV and YYDKDF (reference sequence). V was clipped by 3 bases and J by 9 bases, with 10 bases between them. The CDR3 DNA reads as TGTGCCACCAGCAGGGAAACAGGGACGCAGTATTTT. Its protein is CATSRETGTQYF.

The V and J genes are TRBV19 and TRBJ1-2, with 10 bases aligning to TRBD1. V lost 5 bases to trimming and J lost 6 bases; unmatched junction nucleotides: 6. The CDR3 extends over 14 amino acids. Germline lookup yields CDR1 LNHDA and CDR2 SQIVND (reference sequence). The CDR3 bases are TGTGCCAGTAGTCCCGGGACAGGGGTTCATGGCTACACCTTC. Residues: CASSPGTGVHGYTF.

The chain employs TRBV14 and TRBJ1-2; no definite D call. CDR1 is SGHDN and CDR2 is FVKESK in the germline V gene. V was cut by 3 bases and J by 3 bases, with 5 bases left in between. This CDR3 region has 12 residues. For the CDR3, the DNA is TGTGCCAGCAGCCAGGGGTACTATGGCTACACCTTC. Translating it yields CASSQGYYGYTF.

This chain uses TRBV30 with TRBJ2-1, with TRBD2 matching over 8 bases. Germline trimming cut 2 bases from V and 10 bases from J; bases unmatched to any gene: 10. Germline CDR1 GTSNPN, CDR2 SVGIG (reference sequence). This CDR3 is built from 14 residues. CDR3 sequence: CAWSRGGLIGEQFF. CDR3 DNA: TGTGCCTGGAGTCGGGGGGGCCTTATCGGAGAGCAGTTCTTC.

This clonotype was found many times. The chain joins TRBV11-2 to TRBJ1-1; no firm D call. Germline values: CDR1 SGHAT, CDR2 FQNNGV. This CDR3 contains 14 residues. Trimming took off 7 bases at V and 6 bases at J, with 18 bases between the two ends. The CDR3 DNA follows: TGTGCCAGCAACGCAGTTGCGGGTCACCCTGAAGCTTTCTTT. Translated, it gives CASNAVAGHPEAFF.

The rearrangement joins TRBV19 to TRBJ2-7; 8 bases fit TRBD1. CDR3 length: 11 residues. V trimming: 10 bases; J trimming: 5 bases; junction bases outside the gene matches: 4. Germline loops: CDR1 LNHDA, CDR2 SQIVND (reference sequence). The CDR3 nucleotides read TGTGCCACCGGACAGGGCCACGAGCAGTACTTC. This translates into CATGQGHEQYF.

This clonotype was detected ten times or more. This chain joins TRBV5-4 and TRBJ1-3; perhaps TRBD1 as D (6 bases). The CDR3 contains 14 residues. With 5 bases removed from V and 4 bases from J, the gap between germline ends came to 13 bases. CDR1 is SGHNT and CDR2 is YYREEE in the germline V gene (reference sequence). CDR3 loop: CASRDTGRGNTIYF. DNA for the CDR3: TGTGCCAGCAGGGATACAGGGAGGGGAAACACCATATATTTT.

The chain carries TRBV7-2 and TRBJ2-1; 9 positions agree with TRBD2. This CDR3 is built from 14 residues. The V gene's germline CDR1 is SGHTA and CDR2 FQGNSA. V gave up 0 bases and J gave up 9 bases; unmatched junction bases: 3. CDR3 loop: CASSLASGGLEQFF. The CDR3 coding sequence is TGTGCCAGCAGCTTAGCTAGCGGGGGTCTTGAGCAGTTCTTC.

The genes are TRBV7-2 and TRBJ1-1; D gene uncertain. The CDR3 is made up of 15 amino acids. Trimming removed 0 bases from V and 5 bases from J, with 13 bases in between. CDR1 is SGHTA and CDR2 is FQGNSA in the germline V gene. The CDR3 loop reads CASSLAAVGRTEAFF. The DNA of the CDR3 is TGTGCCAGCAGCTTAGCGGCAGTAGGGCGGACTGAAGCTTTCTTT. Drawing the rest from reference TRBV7-2 and TRBJ1-1, the complete variable domain is GAGVSQSPSNKVTEKGKDVELRCDPISGHTALYWYRQSLGQGLEFLIYFQGNSAPDKSGLPSDRFSAERTGGSVSTLTIQRTQQEDSAVYLCASSLAAVGRTEAFFGQGTRLTVV.

This clonotype showed up many times. The chain uses TRBV12-3 or TRBV12-4 and TRBJ1-1; D call uncertain. The CDR3 extends over 11 amino acids. The V gene lost 10 bases and the J gene lost 5 bases, with 11 bases spanning the gap. For the CDR3, the DNA is TGTGCCACCCCTGTGTTGACTGAAGCTTTCTTT. Protein product: CATPVLTEAFF.

This clonotype was detected many times. CDR3 sequence: CASSEDSPGVYEQYV. CDR3 coding DNA: TGTGCCAGCAGTGAGGACAGCCCGGGGGTCTACGAGCAGTACGTC. The chain recombines TRBV6-1 with TRBJ2-7; either TRBD1 or TRBD2 may supply D (6 bases each). In germline, CDR1 is MNHNS, CDR2 SASEGT. The CDR3 runs to 15 residues. Trimming left V 3 bases short and J 3 bases short, with 15 bases between.

This clonotype was seen repeatedly, ten times or more. The chain employs TRBV6-1 and TRBJ1-2; weak D call: TRBD1 (5 bases). Trimming took off 7 bases at V and 0 bases at J, with 15 bases between the two ends. The germline gives CDR1 MNHNS, CDR2 SASEGT. The CDR3 length is 15 residues. The CDR3 DNA reads as TGTGCCAGCAAGAGACCGGGACGTGCTAACTATGGCTACACCTTC. Amino acid sequence: CASKRPGRANYGYTF.

The CDR3, as DNA: TGCAGCGTTGAAGGGCTCTATGGCTACACCTTC. Amino acid sequence: CSVEGLYGYTF. The rearrangement joins TRBV29-1 to TRBJ1-2; D is undetermined. Germline loops: CDR1 SQVTM, CDR2 ANQGSEA. The CDR3 contains 11 residues. V was pared by 1 base and J by 4 bases, with 4 bases between.

On this clonotype: A read error is possible here, since a much larger clone lies one base away. The CDR3 reads CVSSLGLRNTEAFF. CDR3 coding DNA: TGTGTCAGCAGTCTGGGCCTTAGAAACACTGAAGCTTTCTTT. The chain recombines TRBV5-6 with TRBJ1-1; no clear D gene. The CDR3 runs 14 residues. Germline V gene sequence: CDR1 SGHDT, CDR2 YYEEEE.

This clonotype was counted many times. The chain recombines TRBV19 with TRBJ1-5; 8 nucleotides match TRBD1. There are 16 residues in the CDR3. Germline V gene sequence: CDR1 LNHDA, CDR2 SQIVND (reference sequence). Trimming took 4 bases from V and 2 from J; bases not matched to a gene: 7. This chain's CDR3 is CASSTIGQGGNQPQHF. The CDR3 DNA reads as TGTGCCAGTAGTACCATAGGACAGGGTGGCAATCAGCCCCAGCATTTT.

The chain links TRBV20-1 to TRBJ1-5; a weak D match, TRBD1 (5 bases). Germline V gives CDR1 DFQATT, CDR2 SNEGSKA (reference sequence). The length of the CDR3 is 13 residues. Trimming left V 1 base short and J 6 bases short, with 10 bases between. The CDR3 coding sequence is TGCAGTGCTAGAGGGGGGGAGGTTCAGCCCCAGCATTTT. It specifies CSARGGEVQPQHF.

Many counts were recorded for this clonotype. This chain joins TRBV2 and TRBJ1-1, with D possibly TRBD1 on 5 matching bases. This CDR3 has 13 residues. From germline, CDR1 is SNHLY and CDR2 FYNNEI. V was cut by 8 bases and J by 3 bases, with 13 bases left in between. In DNA form, the CDR3 reads TGTGCCAGCCGGAGGACACGGGACACTGAAGCTTTCTTT. Translation: CASRRTRDTEAFF.